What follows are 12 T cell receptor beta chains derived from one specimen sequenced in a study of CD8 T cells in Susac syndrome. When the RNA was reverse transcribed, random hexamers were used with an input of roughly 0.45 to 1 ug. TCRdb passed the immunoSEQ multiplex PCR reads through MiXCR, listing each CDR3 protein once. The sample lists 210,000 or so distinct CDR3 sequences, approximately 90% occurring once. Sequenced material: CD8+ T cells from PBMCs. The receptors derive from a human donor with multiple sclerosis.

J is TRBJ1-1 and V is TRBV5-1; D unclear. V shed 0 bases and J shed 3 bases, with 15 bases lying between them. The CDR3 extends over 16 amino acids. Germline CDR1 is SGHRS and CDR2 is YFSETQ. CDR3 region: CASSLAFDGEYTEAFF. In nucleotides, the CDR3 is TGCGCCAGCAGCTTGGCTTTTGATGGAGAGTACACTGAAGCTTTCTTT. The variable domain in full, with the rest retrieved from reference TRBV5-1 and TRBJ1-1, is KAGVTQTPRYLIKTRGQQVTLSCSPISGHRSVSWYQQTPGQGLQFLFEYFSETQRNKGNFPGRFSGRQFSNSRSEMNVSTLELGDSALYLCASSLAFDGEYTEAFFGQGTRLTVV.

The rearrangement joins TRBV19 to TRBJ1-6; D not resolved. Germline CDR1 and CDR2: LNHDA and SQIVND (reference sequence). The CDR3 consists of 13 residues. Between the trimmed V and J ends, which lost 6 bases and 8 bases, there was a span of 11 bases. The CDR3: CASRDGVDSPLHF. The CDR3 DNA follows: TGTGCCAGTAGGGACGGCGTCGATTCACCCCTCCACTTT.

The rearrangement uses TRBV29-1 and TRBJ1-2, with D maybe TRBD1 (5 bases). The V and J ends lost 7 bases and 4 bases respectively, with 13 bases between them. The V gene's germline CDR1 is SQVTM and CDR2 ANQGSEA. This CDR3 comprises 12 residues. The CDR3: CSARDGTYGYTF. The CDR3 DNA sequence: TGCAGCGCCAGGGACGGAACCTATGGCTACACCTTC.

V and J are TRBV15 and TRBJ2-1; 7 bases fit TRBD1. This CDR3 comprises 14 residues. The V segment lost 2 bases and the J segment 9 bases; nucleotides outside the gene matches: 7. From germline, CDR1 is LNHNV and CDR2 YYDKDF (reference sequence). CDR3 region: CATSRFKGATEQFF. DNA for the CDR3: TGTGCCACCAGCAGATTTAAGGGGGCTACTGAGCAGTTCTTC.

DNA for the CDR3: TGTGCCAGCAGGGACGGGGGCTTTGCAGAAGGCGAGCAGTACTTC. Protein: CASRDGGFAEGEQYF. The chain is built from TRBV27 and TRBJ2-7, with D tentatively TRBD1 or TRBD2 (6 bases each). This CDR3 is built from 15 residues. V was pared by 6 bases and J by 6 bases, with 21 bases between. The germline gives CDR1 MNHEY, CDR2 SMNVEV (reference sequence).

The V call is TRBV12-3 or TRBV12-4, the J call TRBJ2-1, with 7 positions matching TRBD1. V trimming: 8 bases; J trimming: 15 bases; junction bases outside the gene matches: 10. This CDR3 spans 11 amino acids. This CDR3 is CASRATGESFF. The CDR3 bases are TGTGCCAGCCGGGCCACAGGGGAGTCGTTCTTC.

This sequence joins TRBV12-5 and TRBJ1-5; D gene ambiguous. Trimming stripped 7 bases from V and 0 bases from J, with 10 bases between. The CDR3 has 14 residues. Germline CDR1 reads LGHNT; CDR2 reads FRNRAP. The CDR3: CASAFEGSNQPQHF. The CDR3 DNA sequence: TGTGCTAGTGCCTTCGAGGGTAGCAATCAGCCCCAGCATTTT.

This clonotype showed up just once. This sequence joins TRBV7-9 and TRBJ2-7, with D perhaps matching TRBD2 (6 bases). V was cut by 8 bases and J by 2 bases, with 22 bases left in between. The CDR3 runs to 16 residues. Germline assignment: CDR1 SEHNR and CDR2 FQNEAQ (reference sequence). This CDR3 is CASGGLFEHRPYEQYF. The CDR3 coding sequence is TGTGCCAGCGGGGGGTTGTTCGAACACAGGCCCTACGAGCAGTACTTC.

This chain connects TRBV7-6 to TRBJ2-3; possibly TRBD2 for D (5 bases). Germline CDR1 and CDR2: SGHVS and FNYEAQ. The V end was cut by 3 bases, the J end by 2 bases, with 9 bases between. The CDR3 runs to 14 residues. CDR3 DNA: TGTGCCAGCAGCTTTCGAGGGCTCACAGATACGCAGTATTTT. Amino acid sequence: CASSFRGLTDTQYF.

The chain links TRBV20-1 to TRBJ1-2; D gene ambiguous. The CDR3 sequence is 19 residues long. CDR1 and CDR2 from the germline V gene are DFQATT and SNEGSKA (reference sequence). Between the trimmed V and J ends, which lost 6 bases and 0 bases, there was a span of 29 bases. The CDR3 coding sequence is TGCAGTGCCGTTAGATCCCACCCTGACGATATTGAAGCTAACTATGGCTACACCTTC. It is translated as CSAVRSHPDDIEANYGYTF.

The CDR3 spells CASSLAIGGGGTEAFF. CDR3 coding DNA: TGTGCCAGCAGCTTAGCGATCGGTGGAGGGGGCACTGAAGCTTTCTTT. The rearrangement joins TRBV7-9 to TRBJ1-1, with D perhaps TRBD1 (6 bases). CDR1 SEHNR and CDR2 FQNEAQ come from the germline V gene (reference sequence). The V end was cut by 0 bases, the J end by 4 bases, with 15 bases between. The CDR3 loop spans 16 amino acids.

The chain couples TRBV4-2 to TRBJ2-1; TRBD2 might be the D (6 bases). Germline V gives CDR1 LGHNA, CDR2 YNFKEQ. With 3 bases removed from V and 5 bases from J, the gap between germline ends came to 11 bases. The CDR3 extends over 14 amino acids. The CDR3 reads CASSQPGEDNEQFF. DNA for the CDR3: TGTGCCAGCAGCCAGCCGGGGGAGGACAATGAGCAGTTCTTC.